A selection of T cell receptor beta chains follows, all from one sample in a study of cytomegalovirus exposure and HLA in healthy donors. Some clones are missing from TCRdb's copy, which holds only in-frame ones; the method was immunoSEQ multiplex PCR. Its table records fewer than 110,000 clones. The sample consisted of PBMCs. These receptors all stem from a man aged 35 to 55 in good health and CMV-seronegative. CDR3s include the opening cysteine and the closing phenylalanine or tryptophan. A D gene is named only where the DNA matches it firmly.

len	v_gene	d_gene	j_gene	CDR3aa	CDR3nt
13	TRBV6-1	.	TRBJ2-2	CASSARVTGELFF	TGTGCCAGCAGCGCCAGGGTCACCGGGGAGCTGTTTTTT
14	TRBV27	.	TRBJ1-6	CARRGSSYNSPLHF	TGTGCCAGAAGGGGGAGCTCCTATAATTCACCCCTCCACTTT
13	TRBV5-6	.	TRBJ1-6	CASSLDRAPPLHF	TGTGCCAGCAGCTTGGACAGGGCCCCACCCCTCCACTTT
13	TRBV29-1	TRBD2	TRBJ2-7	CSVEVAGPYEQYF	TGCAGCGTTGAAGTAGCGGGGCCCTACGAGCAGTACTTC
15	TRBV11-2	TRBD2	TRBJ2-7	CASSLFASGTYEQYF	TGTGCCAGCAGCTTATTTGCTAGCGGAACTTACGAGCAGTACTTC
16	TRBV18	TRBD2	TRBJ2-1	CASSPSQTSGRNEQFF	TGTGCCAGCTCACCTAGTCAAACTAGCGGGAGGAATGAGCAGTTCTTC
15	TRBV6-1	TRBD1	TRBJ2-1	CASSDRDRARDEQFF	TGTGCCAGCAGTGACCGGGACAGGGCAAGGGATGAGCAGTTCTTC
13	TRBV10-1	.	TRBJ2-5	CASSPTRGETQYF	TGCGCCAGCAGTCCTACCCGGGGAGAGACCCAGTACTTC
11	TRBV29-1	.	TRBJ2-5	CSVRTSGAQYF	TGCAGCGTCCGGACGTCCGGGGCCCAGTACTTC
18	TRBV9	TRBD2	TRBJ2-3	CASSVAAGGPGSTDTQYF	TGTGCCAGCAGCGTAGCAGCGGGAGGGCCGGGTAGCACAGATACGCAGTATTTT
15	TRBV30	TRBD2	TRBJ2-1	CAWSGASGRYNEQFF	TGTGCCTGGAGTGGCGCTAGCGGGAGGTACAATGAGCAGTTCTTC
16	TRBV11-2	.	TRBJ1-1	CASSLGRGTMNTEAFF	TGTGCCAGCAGCTTAGGACGGGGGACCATGAACACTGAAGCTTTCTTT
19	TRBV13	.	TRBJ2-6	CASSLEGAIVGSGANVLTF	TGTGCCAGCAGCTTAGAAGGGGCCATCGTGGGCTCTGGGGCCAACGTCCTGACTTTC
16	TRBV28	TRBD1	TRBJ2-3	CASSEIRDRNTDTQYF	TGTGCCAGCAGTGAGATTCGGGACAGAAACACAGATACGCAGTATTTT
15	TRBV27	TRBD2	TRBJ2-7	CASSLTTSGSYEQYF	TGTGCCAGCAGTTTAACTACTAGCGGGAGTTACGAGCAGTACTTC
15	TRBV27	TRBD1	TRBJ1-2	CASSAQGGLMGGYTF	TGTGCCAGCAGTGCCCAGGGGGGCTTAATGGGGGGCTACACCTTC
15	TRBV7-9	.	TRBJ2-1	CASSVQLSSYNEQFF	TGTGCCAGCAGCGTACAGTTGAGCTCCTACAATGAGCAGTTCTTC
16	TRBV7-8	.	TRBJ2-1	CASSLVTGDFYNEQFF	TGTGCCAGCAGCTTAGTCACCGGGGATTTCTACAATGAGCAGTTCTTC
14	TRBV7-8	.	TRBJ2-5	CASSSGLAGETQYF	TGTGCCAGCAGCTCGGGACTGGCGGGAGAGACCCAGTACTTC
15	TRBV27	TRBD1	TRBJ1-1	CASSETPDRGTEAFF	TGTGCCAGCAGTGAAACCCCGGACAGGGGCACTGAAGCTTTCTTT
15	TRBV2	.	TRBJ1-1	CASSEAVSANTEAFF	TGTGCCAGCAGTGAAGCAGTCAGTGCAAACACTGAAGCTTTCTTT
12	TRBV19	.	TRBJ1-2	CASRRGNYGYTF	TGTGCCAGTCGCAGGGGTAACTATGGCTACACCTTC
16	TRBV10-1	TRBD2	TRBJ2-5	CASSESSSGYQETQYF	TGCGCCAGCAGTGAGTCGTCTAGCGGGTACCAAGAGACCCAGTACTTC
15	TRBV6-1	.	TRBJ1-5	CASRRGAGGNQPQHF	TGTGCCAGCAGACGGGGGGCGGGAGGCAATCAGCCCCAGCATTTT
15	TRBV5-1	TRBD2	TRBJ2-5	CASSLGRGGRETQYF	TGCGCCAGCAGCTTGGGGCGGGGGGGCCGAGAGACCCAGTACTTC
17	TRBV19	.	TRBJ1-5	CASSTPTGPQGNQPQHF	TGTGCCAGTAGTACGCCTACAGGGCCGCAGGGCAATCAGCCCCAGCATTTT
17	TRBV7-8	TRBD1	TRBJ1-1	CASSLIAGGVGGTEAFF	TGTGCCAGCAGCTTAATAGCAGGGGGCGTAGGTGGCACTGAAGCTTTCTTT
15	TRBV7-8	.	TRBJ1-5	CASSQGSRGNQPQHF	TGTGCCAGCAGCCAAGGGAGTAGGGGCAATCAGCCCCAGCATTTT
13	TRBV2	.	TRBJ2-5	CAGSEGPRETQYF	TGTGCCGGCAGTGAGGGGCCCCGCGAGACCCAGTACTTC
15	TRBV27	TRBD2	TRBJ2-1	CASSLLAGARGEQFF	TGTGCCAGCAGTTTATTAGCGGGGGCCCGGGGTGAGCAGTTCTTC
15	TRBV5-1	TRBD2	TRBJ2-2	CASSPGTRGAGELFF	TGCGCCAGCAGCCCAGGGACTAGGGGGGCCGGGGAGCTGTTTTTT
15	TRBV7-6	TRBD1	TRBJ1-3	CASSSQGDSGNTIYF	TGTGCCAGCAGCAGCCAGGGGGACTCTGGAAACACCATATATTTT
13	TRBV2	.	TRBJ1-4	CASSASNNEKLFF	TGTGCCAGCAGTGCGTCTAATAATGAAAAACTGTTTTTT
17	TRBV7-9	.	TRBJ2-7	CASSLGGFGTLIYEQYF	TGTGCCAGCAGCTTAGGGGGGTTCGGGACACTAATCTACGAGCAGTACTTC
15	TRBV2	.	TRBJ1-3	CASSSGTKAGNTIYF	TGTGCCAGCAGCTCCGGGACAAAGGCTGGAAACACCATATATTTT
15	TRBV18	TRBD2	TRBJ2-2	CASSPGPAGVGELFF	TGTGCCAGCTCACCGGGCCCCGCGGGGGTCGGGGAGCTGTTTTTT
16	TRBV5-1	.	TRBJ2-7	CASRSLERGSSYEQYF	TGCGCCAGCAGATCATTAGAGAGGGGGAGCTCCTACGAGCAGTACTTC
13	TRBV30	.	TRBJ2-7	CAWTRAPGYEQYF	TGTGCCTGGACCCGAGCCCCCGGCTACGAGCAGTACTTC
14	TRBV5-1	.	TRBJ2-7	CASSLARQASEQYF	TGCGCCAGCAGCTTGGCCCGACAGGCAAGCGAGCAGTACTTC
13	TRBV6-5	.	TRBJ1-4	CASSRTTGEKLFF	TGTGCCAGCAGTCGCACTACAGGGGAAAAACTGTTTTTT
16	TRBV7-8	.	TRBJ2-3	CASSTRGRASTDTQYF	TGTGCCAGCAGCACCAGAGGGCGGGCCAGCACAGATACGCAGTATTTT
14	TRBV9	.	TRBJ1-5	CASSATDRDQPQHF	TGTGCCAGCAGCGCAACGGACAGAGATCAGCCCCAGCATTTT
16	TRBV12-5	TRBD2	TRBJ2-7	CASGLSHRLAGYEQYF	TGTGCTAGTGGTTTGAGTCATAGACTAGCGGGATACGAGCAGTACTTC
14	TRBV28	.	TRBJ1-2	CASSLSQALTGYTF	TGTGCCAGCAGTTTATCACAGGCCTTAACTGGCTACACCTTC
16	TRBV15	TRBD2	TRBJ2-3	CATSRDRTGGADTQYF	TGTGCCACCAGCAGAGATAGAACGGGAGGGGCAGATACGCAGTATTTT
16	TRBV5-1	TRBD1	TRBJ1-6	CASSLRGTGNNSPLHF	TGCGCCAGCAGCTTAAGGGGGACAGGGAATAATTCACCCCTCCACTTT
14	TRBV4-3	.	TRBJ1-1	CASSQFTGDTEAFF	TGCGCCAGCAGCCAATTTACTGGAGACACTGAAGCTTTCTTT
15	TRBV4-3	TRBD1	TRBJ1-2	CASSHQTGTEEGYTF	TGCGCCAGCAGCCACCAGACAGGGACGGAGGAAGGCTACACCTTC
14	TRBV30	TRBD1	TRBJ1-2	CAWSGDREGYGYTF	TGTGCCTGGAGTGGGGACAGGGAAGGCTATGGCTACACCTTC
20	TRBV13	TRBD2	TRBJ2-1	CASSLELGLAGDLRTNEQFF	TGTGCCAGCAGCTTAGAGTTGGGACTAGCGGGAGACTTGAGGACAAATGAGCAGTTCTTC
17	TRBV19	TRBD2	TRBJ2-2	CASILAGLDANTGELFF	TGTGCCAGTATCTTAGCGGGACTTGACGCGAACACCGGGGAGCTGTTTTTT
13	TRBV2	TRBD1	TRBJ1-2	CASSAGQTGGYTF	TGTGCCAGCAGTGCGGGACAGACGGGTGGCTACACCTTC
13	TRBV29-1	.	TRBJ2-1	CSVFTVSYNEQFF	TGCAGCGTTTTTACAGTATCCTACAATGAGCAGTTCTTC
17	TRBV4-2	TRBD1	TRBJ1-2	CASSRTEGAKGARGYTF	TGTGCCAGCAGCCGGACAGAGGGGGCCAAGGGGGCAAGGGGCTACACCTTC
13	TRBV5-1	.	TRBJ2-1	CASSLGQSNEQFF	TGCGCCAGCAGCTTGGGACAGAGCAATGAGCAGTTCTTC